This is a list of T cell receptor beta chains from one sample in a study of technical replicates of blood from a handful of donors. Clones were sequenced by immunoSEQ multiplex PCR, and TCRdb holds only the in-frame ones, with some missing. The sample includes approximately 79,000 clones, 80% to 95% of them seen just once. Sequences were obtained from T cells isolated from PBMCs. The receptors here all came from a human donor in good health. Each CDR3 is given with its conserved first and last residue. The D gene is left open where the match is weak. Not all rows give a size; the values are once, few, many and, for expanded clones, a class.

>TRBV5-6|TRBJ1-5|15|NA|NA
TGTGCCAGCAGCCGCTACCAGGGGATCAATCAGCCCCAGCATTTT
CASSRYQGINQPQHF
>TRBV25-1|TRBJ1-2|14|NA|NA
TGTGCCAGCAGTGAATGGGCCATAGACTATGGCTACACCTTC
CASSEWAIDYGYTF
>TRBV5-5|TRBJ2-7|13|NA|TRBD1
TGTGCCAGCAGCTCGGGACAGATCTACGAGCAGTACTTC
CASSSGQIYEQYF
>TRBV5-4|TRBJ2-5|14|NA|TRBD2
TGTGCCAGCAGCCCGGGAGGAGGACAAGAGACCCAGTACTTC
CASSPGGGQETQYF
>TRBV4-2|TRBJ1-1|15|NA|NA
TGTGCCAGCAGCCAAGAGGAGGGGACCCTCACTGAAGCTTTCTTT
CASSQEEGTLTEAFF
>TRBV27|TRBJ2-3|13|NA|NA
TGTGCCAGCAGTTCGGGGGTCACAGATACGCAGTATTTT
CASSSGVTDTQYF
>TRBV4-2|TRBJ2-7|17|NA|TRBD2
TGTGCCAGCAGCCAAGATAACCCACTAGCGGAGACCTACGAGCAGTACTTC
CASSQDNPLAETYEQYF
>TRBV19|TRBJ2-1|12|NA|TRBD1
TGTGCCAGTAGCCGACAGGGTAATGAGCAGTTCTTC
CASSRQGNEQFF
>TRBV23-1|TRBJ2-1|16|NA|NA
TGCGCCAGCAGTCAAGGACAGTCCGGCGGGTGCAATGAGCAGTTCTTC
CASSQGQSGGCNEQFF
>TRBV5-6|TRBJ2-7|15|once|NA
TGTGCCAGCAGCTTGGTTAGCGCTTTTACCTACGAGCAGTACTTC
CASSLVSAFTYEQYF
>TRBV5-1|TRBJ1-2|16|NA|TRBD1
TGCGCCAGCAGACAGAGCACGACAGGGCTGAACTATGGCTACACCTTC
CASRQSTTGLNYGYTF
>TRBV11-2|TRBJ2-7|12|NA|NA
TGTGCCAGCAGCTTTGGACTTTACGAGCAGTACTTC
CASSFGLYEQYF
>TRBV2|TRBJ2-7|16|NA|NA
TGTGCCAGCAGGGGAGGTATTAGCGAGATTTCCTACGAGCAGTACTTC
CASRGGISEISYEQYF